This is a list of T cell receptor beta chains from one sample in a study of blood T cell repertoires in COVID-19. TCRdb keeps only in-frame clones here, not all; method: immunoSEQ multiplex PCR. The top ten clones hold roughly a tenth of a sample with about 72,000 clones, about nine tenths of them seen once. Sequenced sample: peripheral blood. These receptors all stem from a man between 65 and 85 years old with active or convalescent COVID-19. Both conserved end residues are part of each CDR3. The D gene is left open where the match is weak. The size field is filled for only some rows; it gives once, few, many or a size class.

>TRBJ1-5|-|TRBV28|TRBD1
TGTGCCAGCAGCAGGACAGGGGCCCAGCCCCAGCATTTT
CASSRTGAQPQHF
>TRBJ2-1|-|TRBV6-4|TRBD2
TGTGCCAGCAGTGACTCCGGACTAGCGGGATCTGAGCAGTTCTTC
CASSDSGLAGSEQFF
>TRBJ1-3|-|TRBV5-1|-
TGCGCCAGCAGCTCACCAGGGACCAACAGCGGGAACACCATATATTTT
CASSSPGTNSGNTIYF
>TRBJ2-7|-|TRBV5-1|TRBD1
TGCGCCAGCAGCTTGCGGGACAGCCAGGCCTACGAGCAGTACTTC
CASSLRDSQAYEQYF
>TRBJ1-4|few|TRBV5-5|-
TGTGCCAGCAGCGGGGGGGATACAGGGTTTGATCTTGAAAAACTGTTTTTT
CASSGGDTGFDLEKLFF
>TRBJ2-5|-|TRBV19|-
TGTGCCAGTAGTATGAGGGAGACCCAGTACTTC
CASSMRETQYF
>TRBJ1-1|-|TRBV10-3|-
TGTGCCATCAACGAAGGACAGAGGAACACTGAAGCTTTCTTT
CAINEGQRNTEAFF
>TRBJ2-7|once|TRBV6-6|TRBD2
TGTGCCAGCAGTTCCGCCATGACTAGCGGGAGTAGCGAGCAGTACTTC
CASSSAMTSGSSEQYF
>TRBJ1-2|once|TRBV24-1|-
TGTGCCACCAGTGATGAGGGTGACGGCTACACCTTC
CATSDEGDGYTF
>TRBJ2-6|once|TRBV7-9|-
TGTGCCAGCAGCTTAGGGGTCAGGGCGACCGGGGCCAACGTCCTGACTTTC
CASSLGVRATGANVLTF
>TRBJ2-2|-|TRBV10-3|TRBD1
TGTGCCATCACTAATCCGGACAGGTTCAGCGGGGAGCTGTTTTTT
CAITNPDRFSGELFF
>TRBJ2-3|-|TRBV7-2|-
TGTGCCAGCAGCCGTGGACTAAGCACAGATACGCAGTATTTT
CASSRGLSTDTQYF
>TRBJ2-3|few|TRBV11-1|-
TGTGCCAGCAGCTACTCAGATACGCAGTATTTT
CASSYSDTQYF
>TRBJ1-2|-|TRBV25-1|-
TGTGCCAGCATTGGGGGAGGACTTGGCTACACCTTC
CASIGGGLGYTF
>TRBJ1-2|-|TRBV28|-
TGTGCCAGCAGTTCCTCCAGGGGTCCCTGGGGCTACACCTTC
CASSSSRGPWGYTF
>TRBJ1-2|-|TRBV11-2|TRBD1
TGTGCCAGCAGCTCCCGACAGGGGACTGGCTATGGCTACACCTTC
CASSSRQGTGYGYTF
>TRBJ1-4|-|TRBV6-5|-
TGTGCCAGCAGTTCCGTTAATGAAAAACTGTTTTTT
CASSSVNEKLFF
>TRBJ1-6|-|TRBV28|TRBD1
TGTGCCAGCAGTAAAGGACAGGGGGCGGGCAATTCACCCCTCCACTTT
CASSKGQGAGNSPLHF
>TRBJ1-1|-|TRBV6-5|-
TGTGCCAGCAGTTACGGTGCGGGCACTGAAGCTTTCTTT
CASSYGAGTEAFF
>TRBJ1-5|-|TRBV6-5|-
TGTGCCAGCAGCCCCTCCGCTACCTCAGGTCAGCCCCAGCATTTT
CASSPSATSGQPQHF
>TRBJ2-1|few|TRBV4-2|TRBD2
TGTGCCAGCAGCCACGCTTACCTAGCGGGACCCGACAATGAGCAGTTCTTC
CASSHAYLAGPDNEQFF
>TRBJ2-3|-|TRBV7-9|TRBD2
TGTGCCAGCAGGCCTCTAGCGGGAGGATCGGCAGATACGCAGTATTTT
CASRPLAGGSADTQYF
>TRBJ1-3|once|TRBV5-4|TRBD1
TGTGCCAGCAGCCAGACAGGGGAATACACCATATATTTT
CASSQTGEYTIYF
>TRBJ2-1|-|TRBV7-2|TRBD2
TGTGCCAGCAGCTCTAGGCCACCCGGGACTACCTACAATGAGCAGTTCTTC
CASSSRPPGTTYNEQFF
>TRBJ2-7|-|TRBV2|-
TGTGCCAGCAGTGAAGCGAGAGGAGGGATCGACGAGCAGTACTTC
CASSEARGGIDEQYF
>TRBJ1-1|-|TRBV3-1/TRBV3-2|-
TGTGCCAGCAGCCAAGAATTAGGCCAGGGTGAAGCTTTCTTT
CASSQELGQGEAFF
>TRBJ1-1|-|TRBV9|TRBD1
TGTGCCAGCAGCGTAGAACAGGGGAGGACTGAAGCTTTCTTT
CASSVEQGRTEAFF
>TRBJ1-5|-|TRBV19|-
TGTGCCAGTAGTACCAGGGTGGGCAATCAGCCCCAGCATTTT
CASSTRVGNQPQHF
>TRBJ1-2|-|TRBV6-4|-
TGTGCCAGCAGTGACGGGCTTGGGGCGCACTACACCTTC
CASSDGLGAHYTF
>TRBJ1-4|few|TRBV18|TRBD1
TGTGCCAGCTCAGGGTCGGGGACAGCGTGGGAAAAACTGTTTTTT
CASSGSGTAWEKLFF
>TRBJ2-2|-|TRBV27|-
TGTGCCAGCAGATACGGAGGGGACACCGGGGAGCTGTTTTTT
CASRYGGDTGELFF
>TRBJ1-2|-|TRBV28|TRBD1
TGTGCCAGTGATACCCCGGGACAGGGGTTTATGGGTGGCTACACCTTC
CASDTPGQGFMGGYTF
>TRBJ1-1|-|TRBV7-9|-
TGTGCCAGCAGCCCGGACCCCACGGGGGTAGCTTTCTTT
CASSPDPTGVAFF
>TRBJ1-3|-|TRBV19|-
TGTGCCAGTAGCAACGGGACTCCTATGAACACCATATATTTT
CASSNGTPMNTIYF
>TRBJ2-1|-|TRBV9|TRBD1
TGTGCCAGCAGCGTAAGCACCGGGACAGGCCCTTACAATGAGCAGTTCTTC
CASSVSTGTGPYNEQFF
>TRBJ2-3|-|TRBV5-1|-
TGCGCCAGCAGCTTGGGGCAACCCACAGATACGCAGTATTTT
CASSLGQPTDTQYF
>TRBJ2-1|-|TRBV4-1|-
TGCGCCAGCAGCCGAGGGCCCCTGGCTAGCGCCAGCTACAATGAGCAGTTCTTC
CASSRGPLASASYNEQFF
>TRBJ2-5|-|TRBV5-1|-
TGCGCCAGCAGTTTTTATGGGGGGACCCAAGAGACCCAGTACTTC
CASSFYGGTQETQYF
>TRBJ1-4|-|TRBV19|-
TGTGCCAGCCCGGACGGGAAGAGGATTCATGAAAAACTGTTTTTT
CASPDGKRIHEKLFF
>TRBJ2-2|-|TRBV3-1/TRBV3-2|-
TGTGCCAGCAGCCAAGATACCGTAAGTAGTGCCGGGGAGCTGTTTTTT
CASSQDTVSSAGELFF
>TRBJ2-1|few|TRBV6-5|-
TGTGCATCGGGGTGGGGGCAGAGTGAGCAGTTCTTC
CASGWGQSEQFF
>TRBJ2-5|-|TRBV3-1/TRBV3-2|-
TGTGCCAGCAGCCAAGTCCCCTCAGAGACCCAGTACTTC
CASSQVPSETQYF
>TRBJ2-5|-|TRBV9|TRBD2
TGTGCCAGCAGCGTCCTAGCGGGAGGAGAGACCCAGTACTTC
CASSVLAGGETQYF
>TRBJ1-2|-|TRBV5-8|-
TGTGCCAGCAGCTTACGGAGGCCGACTAACTATGGCTACACCTTC
CASSLRRPTNYGYTF
>TRBJ2-3|-|TRBV20-1|-
TGCAGTGCTAGTCCCGGGAGCATCGGGGATACGCAGTATTTT
CSASPGSIGDTQYF
>TRBJ2-5|-|TRBV28|TRBD1
TGTGCCAGCAGTCAAGGACAGGGAACGTTGGAGACCCAGTACTTC
CASSQGQGTLETQYF
>TRBJ1-1|-|TRBV6-5|-
TGTGCCAGCAGCCCCATCCGAGGGAGCACTGAAGCTTTCTTT
CASSPIRGSTEAFF
>TRBJ1-2|-|TRBV28|TRBD1
TGTGCCAGCAGTGCACCCCGGGACAGGGATGGCTACACCTTC
CASSAPRDRDGYTF
>TRBJ1-5|-|TRBV29-1|-
TGCAGCGTTGCCCCCGGTCGAAATCAGCCCCAGCATTTT
CSVAPGRNQPQHF
>TRBJ2-6|-|TRBV10-3|-
TGTGCCATCAGTGAGTACTCACAGGGTTCCGGGGCCAACGTCCTGACTTTC
CAISEYSQGSGANVLTF
>TRBJ2-1|-|TRBV10-3|TRBD2
TGTGCCATCAGTGAGAAGAGATCGGGACTAGGGGGGGAGTTCTTC
CAISEKRSGLGGEFF
>TRBJ2-1|-|TRBV30|TRBD2
TGTGCCTGGAGTGTTATCGGGGGGGCAGGTGAGCAGTTCTTC
CAWSVIGGAGEQFF
>TRBJ2-1|-|TRBV19|-
TGTGCCAGTAGTATAGAGACGGGGGGCGGTGAGCAGTTCTTC
CASSIETGGGEQFF
>TRBJ2-7|-|TRBV6-1|-
TGTGCCAGCAGTGAAAGCGGGTCCTACGAGCAGTACTTC
CASSESGSYEQYF
>TRBJ1-1|-|TRBV29-1|-
TGCAGCGTCACATTGACAGAAGCTTTCTTT
CSVTLTEAFF